Sample share makes the clone carrying this T cell receptor (beta chain) medium-sized. Its matching antigen is unknown. These data belong to a study of spatial heterogeneity in lung cancer. Study-level findings and limits: More often at tumor resection than at routine follow-up, ubiquitous expanded tumor TCRs were detected in the blood.

There are 13 residues in the CDR3. Germline CDR1 and CDR2: SGHVS and FQNEAQ. Unmatched junction bases numbered 2, after V lost 5 bases and J lost 2 bases. Unique molecular identifiers tagged every individual TCR cDNA molecule. TCRdb itself ran the 5' RACE reads through MiXCR, one entry per CDR3 protein. The sample records approximately 13,000 distinct CDR3 sequences, around 15% being singletons. Time point in this sample: sample taken at primary tumor resection. Frozen PBMC, nontumor lung or tumor provided whole RNA, which was sequenced unsorted. This clonotype was obtained from a male donor with early-stage non-small cell lung cancer. This chain joins TRBV7-8 and TRBJ2-7, with 8 bases that match TRBD1. The material sequenced was PBMCs, taken at surgery. The CDR3 coding sequence is TGTGCCAGCAGCGTGGGACAGGCCTACGAGCAGTACTTC. It encodes CASSVGQAYEQYF.